The 9 T cell receptor beta chains below come from one sample, sequenced in a study of sequential checkpoint blockade in melanoma. Only in-frame clones appear in the TCRdb table, and some are missing; sequencing was by immunoSEQ multiplex PCR. The sample yields 9,500 to 15,000 clones, 82% seen once. Treatment specified: randomized to nivolumab then ipilimumab (arm A) or the reverse (arm B). The material sequenced was CD8+ T cells sorted from blood (inferred from file names), taken from a patient given nivolumab and ipilimumab in sequence. The receptors shown here come from a human donor with melanoma.

This chain connects TRBV7-9 to TRBJ1-1, with a possible D match to TRBD1 (5 bases). Per germline, CDR1 SEHNR and CDR2 FQNEAQ (reference sequence). This CDR3 is built from 14 residues. The V and J ends lost 5 bases and 4 bases respectively, with 14 bases between them. The CDR3 nucleotides are TGTGCCAGCAGCCCGGACGGAGGGGCCACTGAAGCTTTCTTT. Protein: CASSPDGGATEAFF.

This chain connects TRBV29-1 to TRBJ2-7; the D is unclear. Per the germline V gene, CDR1 is SQVTM and CDR2 is ANQGSEA. The V end lost 7 bases, the J end lost 2 bases, and 15 bases lay between the germline ends. This CDR3 contains 13 residues. CDR3 sequence reads: CSAARGRTYEQYF. The CDR3, as DNA: TGCAGCGCCGCCCGAGGTAGGACCTACGAGCAGTACTTC.

The chain couples TRBV28 to TRBJ2-2, with 8 nucleotides matching TRBD2. This CDR3 contains 16 residues. The V gene end was trimmed by 5 bases and the J gene end by 0 bases; junction bases not matched to a gene: 5. Per the germline V gene, CDR1 is MDHEN and CDR2 is SYDVKM. For the CDR3, the DNA is TGTGCCAGCAGTGCGACTAGCGCCGCGAACACCGGGGAGCTGTTTTTT. Its translation is CASSATSAANTGELFF.

In DNA form, the CDR3 reads TGCAGCGTTGAATCCAGCGGCTCTGGAAACACCATATATTTT. Amino acid sequence: CSVESSGSGNTIYF. The V gene is TRBV29-1, the J gene TRBJ1-3; D remains unclear. CDR1 SQVTM and CDR2 ANQGSEA come from the germline V gene. Trimming stripped 2 bases from V and 0 bases from J, with 8 bases between. CDR3 size: 14 residues. The full variable domain, completed using reference TRBV29-1 and TRBJ1-3, is SAVISQKPSRDICQRGTSLTIQCQVDSQVTMMFWYRQQPGQSLTLIATANQGSEATYESGFVIDKFPISRPNLTFSTLTVSNMSPEDSSIYLCSVESSGSGNTIYFGEGSWLTVV.

The V call is TRBV15, the J call TRBJ1-2; TRBD1 agrees at 7 bases. Per germline, CDR1 LNHNV and CDR2 YYDKDF (reference sequence). This CDR3 comprises 15 residues. Unmatched junction bases numbered 7, after V lost 3 bases and J lost 3 bases. The CDR3 coding sequence is TGTGCCACCAGCAGCGGACGGGGACAGTACTATGGCTACACCTTC. Its translation is CATSSGRGQYYGYTF.

The chain recombines TRBV6-5 with TRBJ2-1, with TRBD1 matching 11 bases. Germline-derived CDR1 and CDR2 are MNHEY and SVGAGI. Trimming took 0 bases from V and 8 from J; bases not matched to a gene: 6. The CDR3 is 16 residues long. The CDR3 protein is CASSYSGQGAIDEQFF. CDR3 sequence (DNA): TGTGCCAGCAGTTACTCCGGACAGGGGGCAATCGATGAGCAGTTCTTC.

This clone appeared once. This rearrangement joins TRBV7-2 to TRBJ1-5, with a possible D match to TRBD1 (6 bases). Trimming took 4 bases from V and 2 from J, leaving 15 bases between them. The CDR3 contains 16 residues. CDR1 SGHTA and CDR2 FQGNSA come from the germline V gene. CDR3 loop: CASSSRLSGGNQPQHF. The CDR3 DNA is TGTGCCAGCAGCTCCCGTTTGTCAGGGGGCAATCAGCCCCAGCATTTT.

The gene calls are TRBV6-4 and TRBJ1-1; perhaps TRBD1 as D (5 bases). V dropped 3 bases and J dropped 1 base, with 6 bases sitting between them. This CDR3 has 13 residues. CDR1 is MRHNA, CDR2 SNTAGT, per germline. CDR3 region: CASSEQENTEAFF. As DNA, the CDR3 is TGTGCCAGCAGTGAACAGGAGAACACTGAAGCTTTCTTT.

The chain has TRBV9 and TRBJ1-4, with D perhaps matching TRBD1 (6 bases). Germline CDR1 and CDR2: SGDLS and YYNGEE. The CDR3 totals 14 residues. V was trimmed by 5 bases and J by 6 bases, leaving 14 bases between them. The CDR3 reads CASSGGAWDEKLFF. The CDR3 DNA follows: TGTGCCAGCAGTGGGGGGGCCTGGGATGAAAAACTGTTTTTT.